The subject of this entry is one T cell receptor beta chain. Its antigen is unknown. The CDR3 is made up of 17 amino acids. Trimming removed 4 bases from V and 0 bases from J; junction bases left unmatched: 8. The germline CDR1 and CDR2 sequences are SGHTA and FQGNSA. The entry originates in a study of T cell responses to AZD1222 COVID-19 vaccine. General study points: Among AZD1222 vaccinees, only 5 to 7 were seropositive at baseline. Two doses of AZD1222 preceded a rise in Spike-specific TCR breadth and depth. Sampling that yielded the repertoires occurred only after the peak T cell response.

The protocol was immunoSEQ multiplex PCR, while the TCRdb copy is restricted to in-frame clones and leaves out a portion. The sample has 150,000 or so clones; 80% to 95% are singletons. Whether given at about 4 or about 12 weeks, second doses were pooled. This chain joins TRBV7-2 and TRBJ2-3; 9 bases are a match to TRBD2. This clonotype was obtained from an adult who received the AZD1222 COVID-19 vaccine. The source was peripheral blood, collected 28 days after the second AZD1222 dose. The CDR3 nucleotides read TGTGCCAGCAGCTCTCTCGCGGGAGGGCCTAGCACAGATACGCAGTATTTT. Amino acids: CASSSLAGGPSTDTQYF.